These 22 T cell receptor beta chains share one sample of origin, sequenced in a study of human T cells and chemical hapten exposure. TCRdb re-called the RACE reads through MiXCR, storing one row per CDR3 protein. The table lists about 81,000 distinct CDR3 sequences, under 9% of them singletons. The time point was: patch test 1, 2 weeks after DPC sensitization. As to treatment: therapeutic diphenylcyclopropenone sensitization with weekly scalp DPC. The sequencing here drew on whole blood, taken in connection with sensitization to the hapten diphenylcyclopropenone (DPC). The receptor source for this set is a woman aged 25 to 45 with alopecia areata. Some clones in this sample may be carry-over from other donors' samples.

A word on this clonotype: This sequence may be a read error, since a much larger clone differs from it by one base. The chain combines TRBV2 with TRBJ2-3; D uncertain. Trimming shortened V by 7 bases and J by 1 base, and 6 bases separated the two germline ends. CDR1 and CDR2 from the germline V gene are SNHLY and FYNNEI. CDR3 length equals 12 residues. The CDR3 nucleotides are TGTGCCAGCAAGTCGGGCACAGATACGCAGTATTTT. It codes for CASKSGTDTQYF.

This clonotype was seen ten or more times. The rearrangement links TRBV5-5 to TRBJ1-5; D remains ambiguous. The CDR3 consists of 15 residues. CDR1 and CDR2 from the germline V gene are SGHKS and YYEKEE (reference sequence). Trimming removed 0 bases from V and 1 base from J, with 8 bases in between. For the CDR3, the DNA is TGTGCCAGCAGCTTGGGGACGGGGAGCAATCAGCCCCAGCATTTT. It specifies CASSLGTGSNQPQHF.

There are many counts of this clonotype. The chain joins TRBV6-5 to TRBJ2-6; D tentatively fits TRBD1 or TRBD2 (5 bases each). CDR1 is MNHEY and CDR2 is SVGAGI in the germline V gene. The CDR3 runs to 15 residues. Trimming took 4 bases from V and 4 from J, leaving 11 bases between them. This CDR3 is CASSSAGAGANVLTF. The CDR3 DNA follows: TGTGCCAGCAGTTCCGCCGGGGCCGGGGCCAACGTCCTGACTTTC.

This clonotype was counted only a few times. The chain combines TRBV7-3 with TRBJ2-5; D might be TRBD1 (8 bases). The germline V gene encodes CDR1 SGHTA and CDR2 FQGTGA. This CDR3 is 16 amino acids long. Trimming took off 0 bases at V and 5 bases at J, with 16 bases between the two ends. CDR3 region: CASSLTGQGGGETQYF. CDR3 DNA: TGTGCCAGCAGCTTAACAGGACAGGGAGGGGGCGAGACCCAGTACTTC.

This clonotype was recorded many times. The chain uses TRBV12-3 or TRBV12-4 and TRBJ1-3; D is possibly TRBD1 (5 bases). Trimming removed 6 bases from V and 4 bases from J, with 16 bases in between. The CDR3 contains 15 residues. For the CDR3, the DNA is TGTGCCAGCAGCCTCTCAGGGTCCTCCGGAAACACCATATATTTT. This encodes CASSLSGSSGNTIYF.

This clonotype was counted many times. The CDR3 sequence is CASSQESLGEGNSPLHF. The CDR3 DNA reads TGTGCCAGCAGCCAAGAGAGCCTAGGCGAAGGCAATTCACCCCTCCACTTT. This chain uses TRBV3-1 with TRBJ1-6; D remains unclear. The CDR3 consists of 17 residues. V was clipped by 0 bases and J by 7 bases, with 16 bases between them. The germline CDR1 and CDR2 sequences are LGHDT and YNNKEL (reference sequence).

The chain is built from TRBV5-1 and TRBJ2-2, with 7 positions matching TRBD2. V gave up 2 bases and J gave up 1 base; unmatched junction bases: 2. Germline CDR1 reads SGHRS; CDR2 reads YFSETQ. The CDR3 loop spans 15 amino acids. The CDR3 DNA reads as TGCGCCAGCAGCTTTGGACTAGGGAACACCGGGGAGCTGTTTTTT. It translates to CASSFGLGNTGELFF. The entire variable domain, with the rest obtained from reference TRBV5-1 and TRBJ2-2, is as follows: KAGVTQTPRYLIKTRGQQVTLSCSPISGHRSVSWYQQTPGQGLQFLFEYFSETQRNKGNFPGRFSGRQFSNSRSEMNVSTLELGDSALYLCASSFGLGNTGELFFGEGSRLTVL.

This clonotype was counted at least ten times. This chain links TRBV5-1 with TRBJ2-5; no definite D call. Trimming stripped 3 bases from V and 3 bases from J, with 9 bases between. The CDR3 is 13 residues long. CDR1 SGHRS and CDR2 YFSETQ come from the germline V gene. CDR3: CASSSGPKETQYF. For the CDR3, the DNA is TGCGCCAGCAGCTCTGGGCCTAAAGAGACCCAGTACTTC.

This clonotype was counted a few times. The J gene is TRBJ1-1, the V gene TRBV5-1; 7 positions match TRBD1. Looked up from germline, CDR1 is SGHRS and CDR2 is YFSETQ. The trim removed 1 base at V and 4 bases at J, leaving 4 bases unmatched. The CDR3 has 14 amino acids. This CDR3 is CASSLSRGSTEAFF. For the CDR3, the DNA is TGCGCCAGCAGCTTGAGCAGGGGGAGCACTGAAGCTTTCTTT.

This chain's CDR3 is CASSLEGTGNTIYF. The CDR3 nucleotides read TGTGCCAGCAGTTTAGAGGGAACTGGAAACACCATATATTTT. The chain uses TRBV12-3 or TRBV12-4 and TRBJ1-3; no clear D. V was cut by 1 base and J by 2 bases, with 6 bases left in between. The CDR3 covers 14 residues.

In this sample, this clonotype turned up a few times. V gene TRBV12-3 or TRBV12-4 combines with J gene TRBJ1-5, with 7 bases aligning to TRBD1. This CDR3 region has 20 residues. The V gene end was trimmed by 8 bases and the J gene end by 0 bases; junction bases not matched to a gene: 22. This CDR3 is CASPNLPGRGAGYSNQPQHF. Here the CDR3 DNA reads TGTGCCAGCCCTAATTTGCCGGGCAGGGGGGCCGGGTATAGCAATCAGCCCCAGCATTTT.

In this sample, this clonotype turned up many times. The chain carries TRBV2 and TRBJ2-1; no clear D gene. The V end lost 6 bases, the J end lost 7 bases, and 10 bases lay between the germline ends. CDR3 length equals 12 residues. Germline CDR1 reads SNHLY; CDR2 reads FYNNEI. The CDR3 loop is CASRAMGNEQFF. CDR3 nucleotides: TGTGCCAGCAGGGCTATGGGAAATGAGCAGTTCTTC.

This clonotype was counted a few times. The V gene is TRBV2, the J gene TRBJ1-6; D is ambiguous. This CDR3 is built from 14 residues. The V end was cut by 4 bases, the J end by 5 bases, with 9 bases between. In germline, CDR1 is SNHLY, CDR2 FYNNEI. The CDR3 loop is CASSVTGDNSPLHF. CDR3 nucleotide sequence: TGTGCCAGCAGTGTGACGGGAGATAATTCACCCCTCCACTTT.

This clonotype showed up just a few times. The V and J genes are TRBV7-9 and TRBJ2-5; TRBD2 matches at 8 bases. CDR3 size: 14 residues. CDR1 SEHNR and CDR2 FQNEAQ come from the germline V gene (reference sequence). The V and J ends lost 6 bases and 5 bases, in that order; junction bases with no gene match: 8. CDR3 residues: CASSYNSGEETQYF. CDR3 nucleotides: TGTGCCAGCAGTTATAATAGCGGGGAGGAGACCCAGTACTTC.

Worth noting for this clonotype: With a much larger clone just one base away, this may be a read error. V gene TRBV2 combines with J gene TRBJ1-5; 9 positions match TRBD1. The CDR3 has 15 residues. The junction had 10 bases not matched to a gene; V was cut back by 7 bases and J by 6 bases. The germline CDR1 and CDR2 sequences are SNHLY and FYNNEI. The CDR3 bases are TGTGCCAGCACTCCCGGGAGGGACAGGGCTCAGCCCCAGCATTTT. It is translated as CASTPGRDRAQPQHF. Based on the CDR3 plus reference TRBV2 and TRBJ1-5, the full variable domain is EPEVTQTPSHQVTQMGQEVILRCVPISNHLYFYWYRQILGQKVEFLVSFYNNEISEKSEIFDDQFSVERPDGSNFTLKIRSTKLEDSAMYFCASTPGRDRAQPQHFGDGTRLSIL.

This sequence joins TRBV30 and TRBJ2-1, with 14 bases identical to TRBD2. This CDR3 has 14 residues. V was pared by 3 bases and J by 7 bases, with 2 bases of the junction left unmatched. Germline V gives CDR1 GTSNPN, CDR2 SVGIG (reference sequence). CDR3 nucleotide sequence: TGTGCCTGGAGGGGACTAGCGGGAGTTAATGAGCAGTTCTTC. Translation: CAWRGLAGVNEQFF.

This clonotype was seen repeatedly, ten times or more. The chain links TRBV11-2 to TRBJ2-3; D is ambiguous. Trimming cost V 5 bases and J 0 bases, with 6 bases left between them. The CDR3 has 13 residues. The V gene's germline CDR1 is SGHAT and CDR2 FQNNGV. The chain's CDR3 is CASSGLSTDTQYF. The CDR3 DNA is TGTGCCAGCAGCGGCCTGAGCACAGATACGCAGTATTTT.

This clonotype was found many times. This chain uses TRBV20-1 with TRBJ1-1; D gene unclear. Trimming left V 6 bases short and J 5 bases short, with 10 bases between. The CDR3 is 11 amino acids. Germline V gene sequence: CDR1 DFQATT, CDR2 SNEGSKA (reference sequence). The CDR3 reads CSAKRETEAFF. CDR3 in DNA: TGCAGTGCCAAGAGGGAAACTGAAGCTTTCTTT.

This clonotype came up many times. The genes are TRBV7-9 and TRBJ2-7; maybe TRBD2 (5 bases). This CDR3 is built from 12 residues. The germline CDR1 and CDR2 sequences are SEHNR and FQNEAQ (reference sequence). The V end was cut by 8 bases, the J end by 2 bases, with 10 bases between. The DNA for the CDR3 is TGTGCCAGCGGGCCCGGGGCCTACGAGCAGTACTTC. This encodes CASGPGAYEQYF.

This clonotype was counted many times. CDR3 DNA: TGTGCCAGCAGCCTTAGACAGGGGCGAGGCTACACCTTC. Amino acids: CASSLRQGRGYTF. The chain recombines TRBV7-8 with TRBJ1-2, with 8 bases identical to TRBD1. The CDR3 is 13 amino acids. Looked up from germline, CDR1 is SGHVS and CDR2 is FQNEAQ. J gave up 8 bases and V 5 bases, and 7 bases lay outside the gene matches.

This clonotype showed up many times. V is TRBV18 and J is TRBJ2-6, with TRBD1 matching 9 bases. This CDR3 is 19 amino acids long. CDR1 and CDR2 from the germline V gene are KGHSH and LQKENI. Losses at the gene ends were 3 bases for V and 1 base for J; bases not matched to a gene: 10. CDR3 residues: CASSPGQGQGNSGANVLTF. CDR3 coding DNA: TGTGCCAGCTCACCTGGACAGGGGCAGGGGAATTCTGGGGCCAACGTCCTGACTTTC. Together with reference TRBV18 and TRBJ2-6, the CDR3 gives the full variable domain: NAGVMQNPRHLVRRRGQEARLRCSPMKGHSHVYWYRQLPEEGLKFMVYLQKENIIDESGMPKERFSAEFPKEGPSILRIQQVVRGDSAAYFCASSPGQGQGNSGANVLTFGAGSRLTVL.

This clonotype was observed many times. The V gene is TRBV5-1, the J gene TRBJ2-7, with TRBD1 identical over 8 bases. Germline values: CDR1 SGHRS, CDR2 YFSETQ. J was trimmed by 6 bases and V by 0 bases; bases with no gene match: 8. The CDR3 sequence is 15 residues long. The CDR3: CASSLDQGAISEQYF. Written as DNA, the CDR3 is TGCGCCAGCAGCTTGGATCAGGGGGCAATTTCCGAGCAGTACTTC.